The clone carrying this T cell receptor (beta chain) was counted a few times. Its antigen is still unknown. MiXCR, run by TCRdb on the 5' RACE reads, gives a single entry per CDR3 protein. The sample shows about 400,000 distinct CDR3 sequences, 20% to 30% of them seen only once. The data derive from a study of T-cell memory formation after mild COVID-19. The V and J ends lost 4 bases and 5 bases respectively, with 16 bases between them. This CDR3 comprises 15 residues. Germline V CDR1 and CDR2: SGHDT, YYEEEE. Overall study results and limits: Clonal second-wave expansions that peaked on day 37 had unconfirmed SARS-CoV-2 specificity. Later expanders leaned toward CD4+, whereas clones contracting from day 15 to 85 were balanced CD4/CD8. Memory cells collected pre-infection included some clones that later responded, suggesting cross-reactive memory joined.

Material: PBMCs or a T cell subset sorted from them (not recorded which). The J gene is TRBJ2-1, the V gene TRBV5-6; D might be TRBD2 (6 bases). This receptor was identified in an adult woman who had mild COVID-19 (a few samples of this study predate the infection). Cell type and time point are not known. The CDR3 DNA follows: TGTGCCAGCAGCGCCGAGGAGCGGGTACACAATGAGCAGTTCTTC. It encodes CASSAEERVHNEQFF.